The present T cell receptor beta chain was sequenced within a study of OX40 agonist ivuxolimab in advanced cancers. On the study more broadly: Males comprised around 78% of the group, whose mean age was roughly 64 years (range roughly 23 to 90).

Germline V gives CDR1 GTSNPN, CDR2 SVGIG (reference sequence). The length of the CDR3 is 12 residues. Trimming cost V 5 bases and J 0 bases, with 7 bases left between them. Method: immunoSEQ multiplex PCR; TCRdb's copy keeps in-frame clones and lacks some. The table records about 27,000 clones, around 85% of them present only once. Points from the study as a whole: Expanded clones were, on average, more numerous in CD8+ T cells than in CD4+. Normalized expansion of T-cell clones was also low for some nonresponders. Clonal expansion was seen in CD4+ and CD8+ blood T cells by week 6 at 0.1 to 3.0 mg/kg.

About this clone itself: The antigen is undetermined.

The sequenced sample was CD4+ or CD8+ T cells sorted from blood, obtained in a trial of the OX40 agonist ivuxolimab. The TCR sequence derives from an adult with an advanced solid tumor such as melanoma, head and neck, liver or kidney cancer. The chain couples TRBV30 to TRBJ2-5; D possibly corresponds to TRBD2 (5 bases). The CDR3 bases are TGTGCCTGGGGAGCGGACCAAGAGACCCAGTACTTC. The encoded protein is CAWGADQETQYF.